This TCR beta chain appears in the sequencing data of a study of blood T cells in healthy people across ages. Together with a sample-barcoded 5' primer, a J-beta primer mix was included in a second PCR lasting about 7 to 11 cycles. A template-switch adaptor with 12 random nucleotides tagged each cDNA molecule. TCRdb fed the 5' RACE reads into MiXCR, producing one record per CDR3 protein. The sample records around 1.7 million distinct CDR3 sequences, 28% being singletons. This CDR3 has 14 amino acids. V lost 7 bases and J 4 bases, leaving 16 bases between the germline ends. As to this clonotype: Its target is unknown. A read error may be the cause here, since a much bigger clone is one base away.

Every participating donor contributed around 9.5 milliliters of peripheral blood through a draw. Per sample, at least 5 micrograms of total RNA were extracted. General study points: With age, beta diversity per million T cells declined roughly linearly, significantly by approximately 41.

The sequenced material came from blood. The clonotype originates from a woman aged 25 to 39 in good health. V gene TRBV12-3 or TRBV12-4 combines with J gene TRBJ1-2, with D uncertain. As DNA, the CDR3 is TGTGCCAGCAACCAACCGAGAGACTTCTATGGCTACACCTTC. Its translation is CASNQPRDFYGYTF.